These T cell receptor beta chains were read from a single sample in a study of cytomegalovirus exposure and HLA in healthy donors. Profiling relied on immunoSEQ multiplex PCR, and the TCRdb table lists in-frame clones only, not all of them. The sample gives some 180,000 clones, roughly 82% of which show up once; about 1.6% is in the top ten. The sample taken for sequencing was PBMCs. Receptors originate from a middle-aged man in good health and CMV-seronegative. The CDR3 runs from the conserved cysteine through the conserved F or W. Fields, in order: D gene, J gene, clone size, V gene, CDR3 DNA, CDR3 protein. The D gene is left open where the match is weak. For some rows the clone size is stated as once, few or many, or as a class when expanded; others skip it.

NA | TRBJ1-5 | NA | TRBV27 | TGTGCCAGTTCGACAGGCAATCAGCCCCAGCATTTT | CASSTGNQPQHF
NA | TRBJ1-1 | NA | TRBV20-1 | TGCAGTGGGAAAGGGGGCACTGAAGCTTTCTTT | CSGKGGTEAFF
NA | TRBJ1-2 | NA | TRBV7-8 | TGTGCCAGCAGCAAACCCCCCAAGGACTACTATGGCTACACCTTC | CASSKPPKDYYGYTF
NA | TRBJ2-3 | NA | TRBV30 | TGTGCCTGGAGTGCCCTAGGAGATACGCAGTATTTT | CAWSALGDTQYF
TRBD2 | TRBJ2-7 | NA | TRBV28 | TGTGCCAGCAGTTTAACTAGCGGGGGGTCCTCCTACGAGCAGTACTTC | CASSLTSGGSSYEQYF
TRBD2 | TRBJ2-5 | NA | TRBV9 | TGTGCCAGCAGCCCCGACCCGCCAGCGGGATGGACCCAGTACTTC | CASSPDPPAGWTQYF
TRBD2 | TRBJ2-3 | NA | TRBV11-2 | TGTGCCAGCAGGATAGCGGGAGGGCTCGGTTACACAGATACGCAGTATTTT | CASRIAGGLGYTDTQYF
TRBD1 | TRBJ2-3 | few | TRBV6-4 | TGTGCCAGCAGCTGTACTTCGGACAGGGTAATCAGAACTAGCACAGATACGCAGTATTTT | CASSCTSDRVIRTSTDTQYF
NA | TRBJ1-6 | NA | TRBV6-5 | TGTGCCAGCAGGAACGGACAGTATTCCTCACCCCTCCACTTT | CASRNGQYSSPLHF
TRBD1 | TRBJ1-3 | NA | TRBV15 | TGTGCCACCAGCAGAGAGGGGGGACAGGTTGGAAACACCATATATTTT | CATSREGGQVGNTIYF
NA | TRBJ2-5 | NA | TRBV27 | TGTGCCAGCAGTTTATCGGCTAGCCCCGAGACCCAGTACTTC | CASSLSASPETQYF
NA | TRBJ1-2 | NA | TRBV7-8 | TGTGCCAGCAGCTTAGATGCCAGGCATGGCTACACCTTC | CASSLDARHGYTF
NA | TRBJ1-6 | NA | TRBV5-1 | TGCGCCAGCAGCTTGAACGGGGAGAGGACACCCCTCCACTTT | CASSLNGERTPLHF
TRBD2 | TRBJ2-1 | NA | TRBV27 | TGTGCCAGCAGTTTAAGGAGTGGGACTAGCGGGACCAATGAGCAGTTCTTC | CASSLRSGTSGTNEQFF
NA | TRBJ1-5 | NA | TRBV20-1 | TGCAGTGCCATGAACGGTCAGCCCCAGCATTTT | CSAMNGQPQHF
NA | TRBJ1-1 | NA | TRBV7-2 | TGTGCCAGCAGCTTAATGGGCAGCAACACTGAAGCTTTCTTT | CASSLMGSNTEAFF
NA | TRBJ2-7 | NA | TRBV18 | TGTGCCAGCTCACCACCGGAGGGGTTGCCCTCCTACGAGCAGTACTTC | CASSPPEGLPSYEQYF
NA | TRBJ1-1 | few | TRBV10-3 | TGTGCCATCAGGGCTCGCGGGGGGGACGGCACTGAAGCTTTCTTT | CAIRARGGDGTEAFF
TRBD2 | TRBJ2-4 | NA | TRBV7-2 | TGTGCCAGCAGCTTAGGGGGCGCGGGGGGAAACATTCAGTACTTC | CASSLGGAGGNIQYF
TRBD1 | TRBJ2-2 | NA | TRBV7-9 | TGTGCCAGCCACCCGGGACAGCGATCCGGGGAGCTGTTTTTT | CASHPGQRSGELFF
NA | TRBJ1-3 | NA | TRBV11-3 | TGTGCCAGCAGCTTAGTCGGTGTTACTGGAAACACCATATATTTT | CASSLVGVTGNTIYF
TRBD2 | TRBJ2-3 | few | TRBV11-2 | TGTGCCAGCAGCGGGGCCGGGGGGGGCACGACAGATACGCAGTATTTT | CASSGAGGGTTDTQYF
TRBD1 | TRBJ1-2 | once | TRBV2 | TGTGCCAGCAGACCGGGACAGGGGGTCGGGGGCTACACCTTC | CASRPGQGVGGYTF
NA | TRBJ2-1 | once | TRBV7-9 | TGTGCCAGCAGTCGGGGTGATGGGGTCGCCTACAATGAGCAGTTCTTC | CASSRGDGVAYNEQFF
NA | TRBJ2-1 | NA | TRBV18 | TGTGCCAGCTCGCCAGAGACCTACAATGAGCAGTTCTTC | CASSPETYNEQFF
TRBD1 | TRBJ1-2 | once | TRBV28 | TGTGCCAGCGAGACTACAGGGGACTACTATGGCTACACCTTC | CASETTGDYYGYTF
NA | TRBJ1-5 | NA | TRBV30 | TGTGCCTGGGGAGACAGTACCAGAGAGTCCCAGCATTTT | CAWGDSTRESQHF
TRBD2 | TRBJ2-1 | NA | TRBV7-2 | TGTGCCAGCAGCTCCACTCGGACTAGCGTATCCAATGAGCAGTTCTTC | CASSSTRTSVSNEQFF
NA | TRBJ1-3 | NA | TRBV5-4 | TGTGCCAGCAGCCTATATTGGGACACTGGAAACACCATATATTTT | CASSLYWDTGNTIYF
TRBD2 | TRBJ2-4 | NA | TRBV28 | TGTGCCAGCAGTTTTGGGACTAGCGGGGGGGTAGCCAAAAACATTCAGTACTTC | CASSFGTSGGVAKNIQYF
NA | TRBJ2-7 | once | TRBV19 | TGTGCCAGTAGTATCCAGGGTGCACTACTCTACGAGCAGTACTTC | CASSIQGALLYEQYF
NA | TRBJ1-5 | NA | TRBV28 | TGTGCCAGCACCCTCAGGCAAAGGTATCAGCCCCAGCATTTT | CASTLRQRYQPQHF
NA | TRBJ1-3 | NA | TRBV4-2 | TGTGCCAGCAGCCGACTCTCCGGGGCTGGAAACACCATATATTTT | CASSRLSGAGNTIYF
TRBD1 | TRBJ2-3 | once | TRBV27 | TGTGCCAGCACATTACCGGGACAGGGGGCTAGACTAAGCACAGATACGCAGTATTTT | CASTLPGQGARLSTDTQYF
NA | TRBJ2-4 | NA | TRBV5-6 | TGTGCCAGCAGCTTGTGGGGGCGGTGGACGAAAAACATTCAGTACTTC | CASSLWGRWTKNIQYF
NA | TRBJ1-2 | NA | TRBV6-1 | TGTGCCAGCTTATACAGGGAAATGGACTATGGCTACACCTTC | CASLYREMDYGYTF
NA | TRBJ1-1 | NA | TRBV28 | TGTGCCAGCATCCTGGGGGGGGAGGGGTACACTGAAGCTTTCTTT | CASILGGEGYTEAFF
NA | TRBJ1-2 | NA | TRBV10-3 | TGTGCCATCAGTGAGAATCAACTCTATGGCTACACCTTC | CAISENQLYGYTF
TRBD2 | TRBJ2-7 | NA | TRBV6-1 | TGTGCCAGCAGTTTTACTAGCGGGAGTTTCTACGAGCAGTACTTC | CASSFTSGSFYEQYF
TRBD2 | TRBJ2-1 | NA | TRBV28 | TGTGCCAGCTGGGGACTAGCGGGAAAACAGTTCTTC | CASWGLAGKQFF